Presented here are 27 T cell receptor beta chains from one specimen sequenced in a study of OX40 agonist ivuxolimab in advanced cancers. Libraries were constructed by the immunoSEQ multiplex PCR assay. In its TCRdb copy, this immuneACCESS table keeps in-frame sequences only and misses some clones. Where compared with another copy, unresolved V genes explain less than half of these, and the others have no known cause. For this sample the table gives fewer than 65,000 clones, of which 65% to 85% were detected only once. Around 26% of the sample is in the top ten clones. The material sequenced was CD4+ or CD8+ T cells sorted from blood, taken in a trial of the OX40 agonist ivuxolimab. The receptors derive from an adult with an advanced solid tumor such as melanoma, head and neck, liver or kidney cancer.

The chain recombines TRBV7-2 with TRBJ2-2; TRBD1 matches 8 bases. Germline loops: CDR1 SGHTA, CDR2 FQGNSA. This CDR3 contains 15 residues. V shed 4 bases, J shed 4 bases, and the junction held 5 bases outside the gene matches. CDR3 protein: CASSSGTGLTGELFF. DNA for the CDR3: TGTGCCAGCAGCTCTGGGACAGGCCTCACCGGGGAGCTGTTTTTT.

The J gene is TRBJ1-2, the V gene TRBV9, with TRBD1 identical over 7 bases. CDR1 and CDR2 from the germline V gene are SGDLS and YYNGEE. J gave up 8 bases and V 6 bases, and 7 bases lay outside the gene matches. This CDR3 is 12 amino acids long. The CDR3 DNA reads TGTGCCAGCAATATAAGGGGGCACGGCTACACCTTC. This codes for CASNIRGHGYTF. The entire variable domain, with the rest obtained from reference TRBV9 and TRBJ1-2, is as follows: DSGVTQTPKHLITATGQRVTLRCSPRSGDLSVYWYQQSLDQGLQFLIQYYNGEERAKGNILERFSAQQFPDLHSELNLSSLELGDSALYFCASNIRGHGYTFGSGTRLTVV.

The rearrangement links TRBV2 to TRBJ1-3, with TRBD1 as a possible D gene (5 bases). The CDR3 sequence is 14 residues long. Trimming shortened V by 4 bases and J by 2 bases, and 9 bases separated the two germline ends. Germline lookup yields CDR1 SNHLY and CDR2 FYNNEI. The CDR3, as DNA: TGTGCCAGCAGTGCAGAGACAGCTGGAAACACCATATATTTT. Translated: CASSAETAGNTIYF. The whole variable domain, filled in from reference TRBV2 and TRBJ1-3, reads EPEVTQTPSHQVTQMGQEVILRCVPISNHLYFYWYRQILGQKVEFLVSFYNNEISEKSEIFDDQFSVERPDGSNFTLKIRSTKLEDSAMYFCASSAETAGNTIYFGEGSWLTVV.

The table lists this clone with a few counts. The rearrangement joins TRBV5-1 to TRBJ2-7; 7 nucleotides line up with TRBD2. This CDR3 is 14 amino acids long. The germline CDR1 and CDR2 sequences are SGHRS and YFSETQ. V lost 4 bases, J lost 2 bases, and 6 bases stayed unmatched. The CDR3: CASSPSGVTYEQYF. The DNA for the CDR3 is TGCGCCAGCAGCCCCAGCGGGGTCACCTACGAGCAGTACTTC.

The chain recombines TRBV29-1 with TRBJ2-5, with TRBD1 matching 7 bases. With the DNA end fitting TRBJ2-7 better, the J assignment may be wrong. CDR1 SQVTM and CDR2 ANQGSEA come from the germline V gene. This CDR3 comprises 12 residues. The DNA for the CDR3 is TGCAGCGTCGCAACAGGGGCCCACGAGCAGTACTTC. Its protein is CSVATGAHEQYF.

This clone was seen only once. The rearrangement links TRBV5-6 to TRBJ1-6; D unclear. Germline loops: CDR1 SGHDT, CDR2 YYEEEE. V was cut by 5 bases and J by 8 bases, with 11 bases left in between. CDR3 length: 13 amino acids. CDR3 coding DNA: TGTGCCAGCAGTGGACGGTTGGATTCACCCCTCCACTTT. Amino acid sequence: CASSGRLDSPLHF.

The genes are TRBV6-5 and TRBJ1-4; 8 bases fit TRBD1. CDR3 length: 15 amino acids. J lost 8 bases, V lost 4 bases, and 9 bases had no gene match. From germline, CDR1 is MNHEY and CDR2 SVGAGI. The CDR3 region is CASSSADRGGEKLFF. CDR3 bases: TGTGCCAGCAGTTCCGCTGACAGGGGTGGCGAAAAACTGTTTTTT.

The chain has TRBV10-1 and TRBJ2-7; 10 bases map to TRBD2. V shed 4 bases, J shed 0 bases, and the junction held 0 bases outside the gene matches. The CDR3 length is 14 residues. Germline values: CDR1 WNHNN, CDR2 SYGVQD (reference sequence). The CDR3 loop is CASSGLAGSYEQYF. DNA of the CDR3: TGCGCCAGCAGTGGACTAGCGGGCTCCTACGAGCAGTACTTC.

The V and J genes are TRBV11-2 and TRBJ1-2; TRBD1 aligns across 7 bases. J lost 5 bases, V lost 8 bases, and 11 bases had no gene match. Looked up from germline, CDR1 is SGHAT and CDR2 is FQNNGV. The CDR3 totals 14 residues. Here the CDR3 reads CASGPLDRAYGYTF. The CDR3 bases are TGTGCCAGCGGTCCCCTCGACAGGGCATATGGCTACACCTTC.

The chain uses TRBV4-1 and TRBJ2-4; D not certain. The CDR3 sequence is 15 residues long. Germline V gene lookup returns CDR1 MGHRA and CDR2 YSYEKL. Deletions cut 1 base from V and 0 bases from J, with 7 bases between. CDR3 amino acids: CASSQVTGAKNIQYF. CDR3 bases: TGCGCCAGCAGCCAAGTCACCGGAGCCAAAAACATTCAGTACTTC.

V gene TRBV2 combines with J gene TRBJ1-4; D is ambiguous. The CDR3 runs to 13 residues. Trimming removed 6 bases at V and 8 bases at J, with 13 bases between. Germline CDR1 reads SNHLY; CDR2 reads FYNNEI. This CDR3 reads CASRSVSGEKLFF. The CDR3, as DNA: TGTGCCAGCAGAAGTGTATCGGGGGAAAAACTGTTTTTT.

V usage is TRBV11-2 and J usage is TRBJ1-1; possible D gene TRBD1, 5 bases. The V end was cut by 0 bases, the J end by 5 bases, with 10 bases between. The CDR3 runs to 14 residues. CDR1 is SGHAT, CDR2 FQNNGV, per germline. The CDR3 sequence: CASSLESGGTEAFF. CDR3 DNA: TGTGCCAGCAGCTTAGAGTCGGGGGGGACTGAAGCTTTCTTT.

This clone is a singleton in its sample. This sequence joins TRBV11-2 and TRBJ2-1, with 8 bases that match TRBD2. V dropped 1 base and J dropped 8; count of bases not matched to a gene: 7. This CDR3 has 15 residues. Germline CDR1 SGHAT, CDR2 FQNNGV. As DNA, the CDR3 is TGTGCCAGCAGCTTAGTGCGCGGGAGGATTCATGAGCAGTTCTTC. This translates into CASSLVRGRIHEQFF.

The V call is TRBV20-1, the J call TRBJ2-5; D call uncertain. Germline loops: CDR1 DFQATT, CDR2 SNEGSKA (reference sequence). Trimming cost V 3 bases and J 4 bases, with 6 bases left between them. This CDR3 is built from 11 residues. CDR3 in DNA: TGCAGTGCTAGTGAATCAGAGACCCAGTACTTC. Amino acid sequence: CSASESETQYF.

The gene calls are TRBV7-9 and TRBJ2-5; the match to TRBD2 covers 8 bases. V shed 5 bases, J shed 0 bases, and the junction held 14 bases outside the gene matches. The CDR3 runs to 18 residues. Germline lookup yields CDR1 SEHNR and CDR2 FQNEAQ (reference sequence). The CDR3 protein is CASSLSRGGGGYQETQYF. The CDR3 DNA is TGTGCCAGCAGCCTATCTAGAGGTGGCGGGGGGTACCAAGAGACCCAGTACTTC.

The chain has TRBV15 and TRBJ2-5; TRBD1 agrees at 10 bases. The trim removed 3 bases at V and 4 bases at J, leaving 5 bases unmatched. Germline lookup yields CDR1 LNHNV and CDR2 YYDKDF (reference sequence). This CDR3 comprises 15 residues. The CDR3 DNA follows: TGTGCCACCAGCAGGACAGGGGGCGATGCAGAGACCCAGTACTTC. Amino acids: CATSRTGGDAETQYF.

The chain has TRBV5-1 and TRBJ2-5; no firm D call. The germline V gene encodes CDR1 SGHRS and CDR2 YFSETQ. V was trimmed by 0 bases and J by 5 bases, leaving 11 bases between them. The CDR3 has 14 amino acids. CDR3 in amino acids: CASSLGGRRETQYF. In DNA form, the CDR3 reads TGCGCCAGCAGCTTGGGGGGTCGACGGGAGACCCAGTACTTC.

This chain joins TRBV19 and TRBJ2-2; TRBD2 is a possible D gene (6 bases). Between the trimmed V and J ends, which lost 8 bases and 3 bases, there was a span of 13 bases. Germline CDR1 and CDR2: LNHDA and SQIVND (reference sequence). CDR3 size: 14 residues. CDR3 coding DNA: TGTGCCAGTGGGGGGAACGCGGACACCGGGGAGCTGTTTTTT. Its translation is CASGGNADTGELFF. Using reference TRBV19 and TRBJ2-2 for the parts outside the CDR3, the full variable domain is DGGITQSPKYLFRKEGQNVTLSCEQNLNHDAMYWYRQDPGQGLRLIYYSQIVNDFQKGDIAEGYSVSREKKESFPLTVTSAQKNPTAFYLCASGGNADTGELFFGEGSRLTVL.

V gene TRBV6-1 combines with J gene TRBJ2-6; tentatively, D is TRBD1 (5 bases). The CDR3 is made up of 17 amino acids. CDR1 is MNHNS, CDR2 SASEGT, per germline. Trimming left V 4 bases short and J 0 bases short, with 13 bases between. CDR3 coding DNA: TGTGCCAGCAGTGCCCAGGGAATTCTCTCTGGGGCCAACGTCCTGACTTTC. Encoded protein: CASSAQGILSGANVLTF.

J is TRBJ1-5 and V is TRBV27; D might be TRBD1 (6 bases). Germline values: CDR1 MNHEY, CDR2 SMNVEV (reference sequence). Deletions cut 2 bases from V and 0 bases from J, with 8 bases between. The length of the CDR3 is 15 residues. CDR3 DNA: TGTGCCAGCAGTTTAACAGGGATTAGCAATCAGCCCCAGCATTTT. It specifies CASSLTGISNQPQHF.

This rearrangement joins TRBV2 to TRBJ2-1; 10 bases are a match to TRBD2. Trimming removed 5 bases from V and 6 bases from J; junction bases left unmatched: 13. This CDR3 contains 17 residues. Germline V CDR1 and CDR2: SNHLY, FYNNEI. CDR3 in DNA: TGTGCCAGCAGTCCACGGGCACTAGCGGGACGCATCAATGAGCAGTTCTTC. Its translation is CASSPRALAGRINEQFF.

The V gene is TRBV4-1, the J gene TRBJ2-2; D remains unclear. The germline V and J ends were trimmed by 4 bases and 4 bases, with 7 bases remaining between them. This CDR3 is built from 13 residues. Germline V gene lookup returns CDR1 MGHRA and CDR2 YSYEKL. Here the CDR3 DNA reads TGCGCCAGCAGCCCCACTATCACCGGGGAGCTGTTTTTT. Translating gives CASSPTITGELFF.

This clone was seen a single time. The chain couples TRBV5-1 to TRBJ1-1; D gene uncertain. V lost 2 bases to trimming and J lost 8 bases, with 10 bases between them. The CDR3 has 12 amino acids. Germline CDR1 reads SGHRS; CDR2 reads YFSETQ. The CDR3 DNA reads TGCGCCAGCAGCTTCTCACAGCACGAAGCTTTCTTT. This translates into CASSFSQHEAFF.

The CDR3 loop is CASSSHGQARGYSTDTQYF. CDR3 sequence (DNA): TGTGCCAGCAGCTCTCACGGACAGGCCCGGGGATATAGCACAGATACGCAGTATTTT. The V gene is TRBV21-1, the J gene TRBJ2-3; TRBD1, the D gene given by the table, was not confirmed from the DNA. TRBV21-1 is shown as a pseudogene. The CDR3 is 19 amino acids.

The rearrangement uses TRBV7-9 and TRBJ2-3, with TRBD2 identical over 11 bases. The germline gives CDR1 SEHNR, CDR2 FQNEAQ (reference sequence). The length of the CDR3 is 16 residues. The CDR3 reads CAAGKGLAGGGDTQYF. The CDR3 DNA reads as TGTGCGGCGGGGAAAGGGCTAGCGGGAGGTGGAGATACGCAGTATTTT.

This chain uses TRBV4-3 with TRBJ1-4; D is ambiguous. The germline CDR1 and CDR2 sequences are LGHNA and YSLEER. The V end was cut by 0 bases, the J end by 3 bases, with 8 bases between. The CDR3 has 15 amino acids. Here the CDR3 reads CASSQDIGPNEKLFF. The CDR3 DNA sequence: TGCGCCAGCAGCCAAGATATTGGCCCTAATGAAAAACTGTTTTTT.

CDR3 sequence (DNA): TGTGCCAGCAAGTTTGACGGGAGTACCTACGAGCAGTACTTC. Protein product: CASKFDGSTYEQYF. The rearrangement joins TRBV27 to TRBJ2-5; D might be TRBD2 (6 bases). The DNA end is more similar to TRBJ2-7, so the J call may be wrong. The germline V gene has CDR1 MNHEY and CDR2 SMNVEV (reference sequence). The CDR3 covers 14 residues.